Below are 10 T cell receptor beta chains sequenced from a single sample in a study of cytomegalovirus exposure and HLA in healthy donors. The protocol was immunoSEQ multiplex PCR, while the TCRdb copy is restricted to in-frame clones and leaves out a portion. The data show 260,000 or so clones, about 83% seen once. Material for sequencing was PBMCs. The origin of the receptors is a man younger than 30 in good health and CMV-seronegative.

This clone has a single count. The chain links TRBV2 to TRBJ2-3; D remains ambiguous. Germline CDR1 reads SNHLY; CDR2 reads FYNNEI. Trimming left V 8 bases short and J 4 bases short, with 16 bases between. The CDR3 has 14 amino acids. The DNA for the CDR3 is TGTGCCAGCGTGCGTGACACCGGCGCAGATACGCAGTATTTT. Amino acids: CASVRDTGADTQYF.

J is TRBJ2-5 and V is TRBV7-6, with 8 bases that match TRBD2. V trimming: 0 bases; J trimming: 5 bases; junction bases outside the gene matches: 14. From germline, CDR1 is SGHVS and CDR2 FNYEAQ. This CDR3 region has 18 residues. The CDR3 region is CASSLAKIFSGRKETQYF. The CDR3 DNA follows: TGTGCCAGCAGCTTAGCGAAAATATTCAGCGGGAGAAAGGAGACCCAGTACTTC.

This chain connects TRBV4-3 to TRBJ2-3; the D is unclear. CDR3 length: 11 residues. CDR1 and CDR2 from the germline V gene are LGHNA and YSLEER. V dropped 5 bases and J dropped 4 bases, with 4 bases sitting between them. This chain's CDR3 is CASSAADTQYF. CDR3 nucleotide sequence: TGCGCCAGCAGCGCGGCAGATACGCAGTATTTT.

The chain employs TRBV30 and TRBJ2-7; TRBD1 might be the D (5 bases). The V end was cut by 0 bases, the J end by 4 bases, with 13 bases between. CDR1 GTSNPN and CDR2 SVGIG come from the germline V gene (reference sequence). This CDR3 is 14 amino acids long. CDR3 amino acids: CAWSVTVRAYEQYF. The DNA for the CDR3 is TGTGCCTGGAGTGTAACGGTCAGGGCTTACGAGCAGTACTTC.

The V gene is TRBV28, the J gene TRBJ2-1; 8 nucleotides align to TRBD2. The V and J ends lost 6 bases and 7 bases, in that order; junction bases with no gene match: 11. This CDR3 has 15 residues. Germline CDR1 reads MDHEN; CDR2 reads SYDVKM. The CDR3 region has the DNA TGTGCCAGCAGCCTACGGGAGGGCTACGGGAATGAGCAGTTCTTC. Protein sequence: CASSLREGYGNEQFF.

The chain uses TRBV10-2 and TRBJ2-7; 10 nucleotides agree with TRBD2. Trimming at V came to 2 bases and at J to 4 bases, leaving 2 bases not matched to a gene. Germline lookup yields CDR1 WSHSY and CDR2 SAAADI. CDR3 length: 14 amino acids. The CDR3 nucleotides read TGCGCCAGCAGTGAGGCTAGCGGGGGATACGAGCAGTACTTC. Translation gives CASSEASGGYEQYF.

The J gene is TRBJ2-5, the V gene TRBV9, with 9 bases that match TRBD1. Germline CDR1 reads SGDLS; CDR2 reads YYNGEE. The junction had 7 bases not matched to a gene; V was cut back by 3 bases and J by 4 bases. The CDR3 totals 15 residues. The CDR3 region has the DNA TGTGCCAGCAGCGCGGGACAGGGAAGCGGAGAGACCCAGTACTTC. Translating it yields CASSAGQGSGETQYF.

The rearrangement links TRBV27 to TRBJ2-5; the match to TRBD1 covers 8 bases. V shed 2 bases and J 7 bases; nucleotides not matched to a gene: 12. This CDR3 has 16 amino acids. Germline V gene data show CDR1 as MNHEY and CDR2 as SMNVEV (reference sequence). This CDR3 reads CASSLLTQGGDGTQYF. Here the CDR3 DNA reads TGTGCCAGCAGTTTACTTACACAGGGGGGTGATGGGACCCAGTACTTC.

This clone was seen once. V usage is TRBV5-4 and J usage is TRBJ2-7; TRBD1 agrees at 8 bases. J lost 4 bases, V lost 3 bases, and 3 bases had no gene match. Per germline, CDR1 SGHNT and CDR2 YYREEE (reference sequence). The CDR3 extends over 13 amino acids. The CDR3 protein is CASSSGGEYEQYF. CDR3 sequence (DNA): TGTGCCAGCAGCTCAGGGGGCGAATACGAGCAGTACTTC.

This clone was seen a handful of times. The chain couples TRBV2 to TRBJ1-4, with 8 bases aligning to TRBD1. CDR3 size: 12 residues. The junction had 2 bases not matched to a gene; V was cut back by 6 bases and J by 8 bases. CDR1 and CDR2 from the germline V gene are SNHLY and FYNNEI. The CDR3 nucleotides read TGTGCCAGCAGACGGACAGGGGAAAAACTGTTTTTT. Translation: CASRRTGEKLFF.